This entry describes one T cell receptor beta chain. These data originate in a study of control samples from healthy donors and cancer patients. Clones were sequenced by immunoSEQ multiplex PCR, and TCRdb holds only the in-frame ones, with some missing. This sample has under 150,000 clones, with roughly nine tenths found just once. CDR1 and CDR2 from the germline V gene are SGHVS and FQNEAQ. Trimming removed 1 base from V and 2 bases from J; junction bases left unmatched: 5. The CDR3 totals 16 residues. Sequenced input: PBMCs. The V call is TRBV7-8, the J call TRBJ2-7; 10 bases are a match to TRBD1. This sequence was found in a woman in her 50s with colorectal cancer. In nucleotides, the CDR3 is TGTGCCAGCAGCTTAGGGTTGGGACAGGGGACCTACGAGCAGTACTTC. Amino acids: CASSLGLGQGTYEQYF.